These T cell receptor beta chains were read from a single sample in a study of cytomegalovirus exposure and HLA in healthy donors. Generated by immunoSEQ multiplex PCR, the TCRdb table keeps only in-frame clones and is missing some. Altogether approximately 77,000 clones are present, 75% to 80% being singletons, with the ten largest covering 4% to 5%. Input material: PBMCs. All receptors derive from a man aged 35 to 55 in good health and CMV-seronegative. Both conserved end residues are part of each CDR3. The order of the fields is J gene, V gene, CDR3 protein.

TRBJ2-3 | TRBV7-6 | CASRPGTSGSTDTQYF
TRBJ2-7 | TRBV5-1 | CASSLGPGTGEGEQYF
TRBJ2-7 | TRBV11-2 | CASSPSGRVNEQYF
TRBJ2-5 | TRBV19 | CASSLGPGLAGEETQYF
TRBJ2-2 | TRBV27 | CASSSERNTGELFF
TRBJ1-4 | TRBV7-6 | CASSRGTGVNEKLFF
TRBJ2-7 | TRBV13 | CASRLGGPGAEQYF
TRBJ2-2 | TRBV6-1 | CASSEYLAGELFF
TRBJ1-2 | TRBV4-1 | CASTRQGRYGYTF
TRBJ2-3 | TRBV4-1 | CASSQERRGTDTQYF
TRBJ2-1 | TRBV2 | CASSEAVFPSGSYNEQFF
TRBJ1-1 | TRBV28 | CASSLSGTLNEAFF
TRBJ2-1 | TRBV7-3 | CASSSGLVPYNEQFF
TRBJ2-1 | TRBV7-2 | CASSNRRLAEGNEQFF
. | TRBV5-5 | CASSGLLAESSYEQYF
TRBJ1-2 | TRBV4-1 | CASSQDKGRGYGYTF
TRBJ2-7 | TRBV9 | CASSVAGTGNSYEQYF
TRBJ2-2 | TRBV19 | CASSIYGGQGGNTGELFF
TRBJ1-5 | TRBV6-1 | CASSEAVQGNQPQHF
TRBJ1-1 | TRBV7-2 | CASRNPGREAFF
TRBJ1-1 | TRBV5-4 | CASSSRPTGAASNTEAFF
TRBJ1-5 | TRBV6-1 | CASSDRGISNQPQHF
TRBJ2-7 | TRBV5-5 | CASSLGPGQGGSYEQYF
TRBJ2-3 | TRBV4-2 | CASSQDPRGRGSTDTQYF
TRBJ2-5 | TRBV19 | CASSRTPDRSETQYF
TRBJ1-2 | TRBV19 | CASSSQAGTPYGYTF
TRBJ2-3 | TRBV18 | CASSHLAGVTDTQYF
TRBJ1-3 | TRBV25-1 | CASSAPDRFSGNTIYF
TRBJ2-5 | TRBV5-4 | CASSLGTSGRGETQYF
TRBJ2-3 | TRBV6-1 | CASSEPRGSADTQYF
TRBJ2-1 | TRBV9 | CASSVGASGRANEQFF
TRBJ2-7 | TRBV28 | CASSLRTSGAYEQYF
TRBJ2-4 | TRBV9 | CASSVGGQGASKNIQYF
TRBJ1-1 | TRBV5-6 | CASSLRGLNTEAFF
TRBJ1-2 | TRBV28 | CASQGIGYGYTF
TRBJ2-3 | TRBV6-6 | CASSARSGANTDTQYF
TRBJ1-5 | TRBV19 | CASSPPEGQPYQPQHF
TRBJ2-2 | TRBV19 | CASSMSDRTGELFF
TRBJ2-7 | TRBV7-2 | CASRNGTVTYEQYF
TRBJ1-2 | TRBV6-5 | CASRRTGNSVGYTF
TRBJ1-5 | TRBV7-2 | CASSLQGPTQPQHF
TRBJ2-2 | TRBV6-5 | CASSYGTSGGAGELFF
TRBJ1-5 | TRBV7-6 | CASSWTRNQPQHF
TRBJ2-1 | TRBV9 | CASSGTSGVNSYNEQFF
TRBJ1-2 | TRBV30 | CAWSSTGGYTF
TRBJ1-1 | TRBV6-5 | CASSYPSQGSATEAFF
TRBJ2-2 | TRBV5-1 | CASSPGGLGTGELFF
TRBJ1-3 | TRBV6-1 | CASSEVLGLGGGNTIYF
TRBJ2-1 | TRBV12-5 | CASGMAGTSGGGNEQFF
TRBJ1-1 | TRBV28 | CASRPLGLSVWNTEAFF